The clone carrying this TCR beta chain was picked up a small number of times. Via MiXCR, TCRdb re-called the PCR reads. This sample has around 34,000 clones; around 23% occur once, and the top ten carry roughly 3%. There were no patients who had received any treatment before thyroid surgery. This entry belongs to a study of metastatic and nonmetastatic thyroid tumors. The sample consisted of tumor tissue. This sequence was found in a male donor with papillary thyroid cancer or a benign thyroid nodule (not recorded which). Some clones in this sample may be carry-over from other donors' samples.

CDR3 sequence reads: CASSSPQSEQYF. CDR3 bases: TGTGCCAGCAGCTCCCCTCAGTCCGAGCAGTACTTC. The chain recombines TRBV6-1 with TRBJ2-7; no definite D call. There are 12 residues in the CDR3. Germline V gene lookup returns CDR1 MNHNS and CDR2 SASEGT. V lost 6 bases and J 6 bases, leaving 12 bases between the germline ends.